This T cell receptor (beta chain) stems from a study of blood T cell repertoires in COVID-19 (dated by TCRdb to 2020 to 2021). Turning to the overall study: Samples from collaborators originated in the United States, Italy and Spain and spanned both the acute and convalescent phases of COVID-19. The material from the prospective study consisted of cDNA or gDNA derived from T cells, B-cell-depleted T cells, or PBMCs. Deeply sampled blood TCRbeta repertoires from subjects exposed to, actively infected with, or recovered from COVID-19 were included in the dataset. The repertoires were made available in a free public database intended to serve as a resource for research on the immune response to SARS-CoV-2. Samples came from the ongoing ImmuneRACE study (first 160 participants) plus 1,254 subjects from 6 global collaborators. Nearly every sample came with metadata listing a de-identified subject ID, COVID-19 status, age in years and sex. Where available, HLA class I and class II types were taken from metadata supplied by the sample provider and were not determined by assay-based typing. The research as a whole found: Clinical and demographic metadata were provided uncurated, with the amount varying by source and participant.

V and J lose 5 bases and 2 bases, and a span of 12 bases separates them. Taken from the germline V gene (reference sequence), the CDR1 and CDR2 loops are LGHDT and YNNKEL. From cysteine to phenylalanine, the CDR3 is 14 amino acids long. The DNA shown is the 42-base CDR3, in frame from base 1. Each collaborating institution followed its own protocols to collect whole blood in K2EDTA tubes. For TCRbeta analysis, collaborators shipped samples in one of three forms: frozen whole blood, isolated PBMCs, or DNA extracted from either of those sample types. TCRbeta CDR3 regions were amplified from genomic DNA using the immunoSEQ Assay, a bias-controlled multiplex PCR. The original pipeline was this. The number of nucleated cells in each sample was estimated from the amplification of reference gene primers within the assay. To quantify the absolute abundance of each unique TCRbeta CDR3 rearrangement, sequence reads were collapsed and filtered. Productive Simpson clonality was computed per sample as the square root of Simpson's diversity index over productive rearrangements. This is the immuneACCESS table as TCRdb keeps it, with only in-frame sequences that have V and J called. A part of the clones is gone; compared with another copy, unresolved V genes explain less than half, and the rest is unexplained. The D gene and trimming were derived from the DNA, and the V and J assignments and clone size from that table. The sample data list about 73,000 clones, and over 75% of these were observed just once. The ten largest clones capture 4.5% to 5.5% of the sample.

With respect to this clone: This receptor's antigen is unknown. There are no base qualities to consult, and no much larger clone falls within one base.

This sequence originates from a woman aged 18 to 35 with acute or convalescent COVID-19. The rearranged segments are TRBV3-1 (or the pseudogene TRBV3-2) and TRBJ1-1; the D segment cannot be called with confidence. Material: peripheral blood. Read as DNA, the sequence is TGTGCCAGCAGCACGCCAGGACTCAACACTGAAGCTTTCTTT. Its translation is CASSTPGLNTEAFF.